These 11 T cell receptor beta chains were all obtained from the same sample, sequenced in a study of OX40 agonist ivuxolimab in advanced cancers. TCRdb keeps only in-frame clones here, not all; method: immunoSEQ multiplex PCR. The table shows about 32,000 clones, with around nine tenths occurring only once. The material sequenced was CD4+ or CD8+ T cells sorted from blood, taken in a trial of the OX40 agonist ivuxolimab. The source of these receptors is an adult with an advanced solid tumor such as melanoma, head and neck, liver or kidney cancer.

Of note for this clone: The germline gene is not matched at one end of the junction; a read error may be the cause. This CDR3 reads CASTLQGLVQETQYF. As DNA, the CDR3 is TGTGCCAGCACCTTGCAGGGCCTGGTCCAAGAGACCCAGTACTTC. The rearrangement uses TRBV5-5 and TRBJ2-5, with D possibly being TRBD1 (5 bases). Germline lookup yields CDR1 SGHKS and CDR2 YYEKEE (reference sequence). The CDR3 consists of 15 residues. Full variable domain (rest looked up from reference TRBV5-5 and TRBJ2-5): DAGVTQSPTHLIKTRGQQVTLRCSPISGHKSVSWYQQVLGQGPQFIFQYYEKEERGRGNFPDRFSARQFPNYSSELNVNALLLGDSALYLCASTLQGLVQETQYFGPGTRLLVL.

The rearrangement links TRBV29-1 to TRBJ2-1; 7 nucleotides match TRBD1. V trimming: 6 bases; J trimming: 1 base; junction bases outside the gene matches: 6. Germline CDR1 reads SQVTM; CDR2 reads ANQGSEA. The CDR3 runs to 14 residues. In DNA form, the CDR3 reads TGCAGCGTCCGGGACAGTGGTTCCTACAATGAGCAGTTCTTC. This encodes CSVRDSGSYNEQFF.

This chain connects TRBV7-2 to TRBJ2-2, with 7 bases identical to TRBD1. The CDR3 runs 14 residues. Per germline, CDR1 SGHTA and CDR2 FQGNSA. Trimming took 2 bases from V and 4 from J; bases not matched to a gene: 1. The CDR3 sequence: CASSLSGGTGELFF. CDR3 nucleotide sequence: TGTGCCAGCAGCTTATCAGGGGGCACCGGGGAGCTGTTTTTT.

The chain carries TRBV6-5 and TRBJ2-5, with D perhaps matching TRBD2 (7 bases). V gave up 5 bases and J gave up 9 bases, with 16 bases separating them. Germline V CDR1 and CDR2: MNHEY, SVGAGI. The CDR3 runs to 13 residues. The CDR3 region has the DNA TGTGCCAGCAGTAACGGGGGGCCGGTCTCCCAGTACTTC. Its translation: CASSNGGPVSQYF.

The V gene is TRBV9, the J gene TRBJ2-7, with 9 bases that match TRBD1. CDR3 size: 14 residues. Germline V gene sequence: CDR1 SGDLS, CDR2 YYNGEE. With 3 bases clipped from V and 3 bases from J, the junction kept 4 bases outside the gene matches. CDR3 in amino acids: CASSAGQGIYEQYF. As DNA, the CDR3 is TGTGCCAGCAGCGCCGGACAGGGGATCTACGAGCAGTACTTC.

This chain links TRBV7-9 with TRBJ2-4; no reliable D call. CDR1 is SEHNR, CDR2 FQNEAQ, per germline (reference sequence). V lost 4 bases, J lost 8 bases, and 15 bases lay in between. This CDR3 contains 14 residues. The CDR3 protein is CASSSPPAGDIQYF. The CDR3 nucleotides are TGTGCCAGCAGCTCCCCTCCGGCAGGAGACATTCAGTACTTC.

On this clone: No DNA is shown, since the ends of the CDR3 on it are uncertain; the CDR3 is the one TCRdb lists. The chain combines TRBV4-1 with TRBJ2-3; the table's D call, TRBD1, was not checked against the DNA. The length of the CDR3 is 16 amino acids, counting both ends. The germline V gene encodes CDR1 MGHRA and CDR2 YSYEKL. This CDR3 is CASSPRQGFLADTQYF.

This clone is a singleton in its sample. The chain couples TRBV6-6 to TRBJ2-7; TRBD1 aligns across 8 bases. The CDR3 contains 14 residues. CDR1 MNHNY and CDR2 SVGAGI come from the germline V gene (reference sequence). The V and J ends lost 5 bases and 2 bases, in that order; junction bases with no gene match: 5. CDR3 in amino acids: CASSHETGAYEQYF. For the CDR3, the DNA is TGTGCCAGCAGTCACGAGACAGGGGCCTACGAGCAGTACTTC.

This chain links TRBV6-1 with TRBJ1-5; maybe TRBD1 (5 bases). There are 15 residues in the CDR3. The germline V gene encodes CDR1 MNHNS and CDR2 SASEGT. Trimming took 2 bases from V and 1 from J, leaving 9 bases between them. The CDR3 DNA reads as TGTGCCAGCAGTGAACGGGGGTTCAGCAATCAGCCCCAGCATTTT. This codes for CASSERGFSNQPQHF.

This chain joins TRBV2 and TRBJ2-1; D is unclear. The germline gives CDR1 SNHLY, CDR2 FYNNEI. Trimming cost V 3 bases and J 4 bases, with 7 bases left between them. The CDR3 covers 13 residues. The CDR3 is CASSDLEYNEQFF. CDR3 nucleotides: TGTGCCAGCAGTGATCTAGAGTACAATGAGCAGTTCTTC.

The CDR3 is CASSLSVQGSGELFF. The CDR3 region has the DNA TGTGCCAGCAGTTTATCGGTCCAGGGGTCCGGGGAGCTGTTTTTT. The chain links TRBV27 to TRBJ2-2; maybe TRBD1 (6 bases). The CDR3 length is 15 residues. From germline, CDR1 is MNHEY and CDR2 SMNVEV (reference sequence). V dropped 0 bases and J dropped 6 bases, with 11 bases sitting between them.